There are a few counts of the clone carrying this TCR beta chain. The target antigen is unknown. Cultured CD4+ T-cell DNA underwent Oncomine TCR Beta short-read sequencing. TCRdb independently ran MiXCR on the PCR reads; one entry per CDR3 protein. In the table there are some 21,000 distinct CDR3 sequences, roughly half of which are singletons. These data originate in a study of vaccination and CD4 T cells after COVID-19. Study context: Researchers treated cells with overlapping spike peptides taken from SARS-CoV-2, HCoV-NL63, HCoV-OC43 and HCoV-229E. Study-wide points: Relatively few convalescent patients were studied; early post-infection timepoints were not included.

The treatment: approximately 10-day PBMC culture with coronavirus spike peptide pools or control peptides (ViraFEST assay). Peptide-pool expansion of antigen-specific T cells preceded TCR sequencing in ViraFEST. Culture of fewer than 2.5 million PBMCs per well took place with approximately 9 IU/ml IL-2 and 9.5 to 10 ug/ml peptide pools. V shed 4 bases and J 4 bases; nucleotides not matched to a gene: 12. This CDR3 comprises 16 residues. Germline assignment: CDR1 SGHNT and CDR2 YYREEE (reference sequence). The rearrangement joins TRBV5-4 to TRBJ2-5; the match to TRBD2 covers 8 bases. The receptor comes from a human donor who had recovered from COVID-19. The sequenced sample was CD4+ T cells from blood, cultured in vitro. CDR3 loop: CASSAGGRGNAETQYF. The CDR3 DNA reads TGTGCCAGCAGCGCGGGGGGCAGGGGAAACGCAGAGACCCAGTACTTC.